This TCR beta chain emerged from a study of T cells in Graves' hyperthyroidism and ophthalmopathy. Study at large: Peripheral blood was collected at initial diagnosis, before any treatment.

Study outcomes and limitations: Most thyroid clonotypes with frequency above 0.001 were detected in blood.

In germline, CDR1 is SGDLS, CDR2 YYNGEE. Trimming cost V 5 bases and J 5 bases, with 16 bases left between them. The CDR3 contains 14 residues. It was RNA transcripts that yielded the amplified TCR beta CDR3 regions. A first-round RT-PCR of the TCR CDR3 used the HTBI primer set. TCRdb reprocessed the multiplex PCR reads via MiXCR and lists one record per CDR3 protein. The sample contains about 530,000 distinct CDR3 sequences, approximately 17% of which appear only once. This clonotype was seen only a few times. Its antigen is currently unknown. The clonotype comes from a woman between 18 and 30 years old with Graves' ophthalmopathy. The sample was blood. This rearrangement joins TRBV9 to TRBJ1-1, with a weak D call TRBD1 (5 bases). Here the CDR3 reads CASSTGGRGTEAFF. The CDR3 DNA follows: TGTGCCAGCAGTACAGGAGGGCGGGGGACTGAAGCTTTCTTT.